This passage covers 22 T cell receptor beta chains from one sample sequenced in a study of neurological immune-mediated disorders. Each CDR3 protein gets one entry after TCRdb re-called the 5' RACE reads with MiXCR. Of fewer than 50,000 distinct CDR3 sequences in the sample, about 2.5% were seen once. Sequenced input: PBMCs. Receptors originate from a man aged 25 to 45 with multiple sclerosis.

This clonotype was seen repeatedly, ten times or more. This sequence joins TRBV27 and TRBJ2-5, with D unresolved. The V gene's germline CDR1 is MNHEY and CDR2 SMNVEV (reference sequence). V shed 5 bases and J shed 5 bases, with 12 bases lying between them. The CDR3 runs to 13 residues. CDR3 bases: TGTGCCAGCAGTCCCCTTATAGAGGAGACCCAGTACTTC. Its translation is CASSPLIEETQYF.

There are many counts of this clonotype. This rearrangement joins TRBV7-9 to TRBJ1-2; possibly TRBD1 for D (6 bases). The CDR3 extends over 15 amino acids. The V gene lost 3 bases and the J gene lost 4 bases, with 15 bases spanning the gap. Germline V gene lookup returns CDR1 SEHNR and CDR2 FQNEAQ (reference sequence). CDR3 nucleotide sequence: TGTGCCAGCAGCTTCGGCGGGGGGCGCGTCTATGGCTACACCTTC. Translated, it gives CASSFGGGRVYGYTF.

At least ten counts were recorded for this clonotype. The chain links TRBV10-3 to TRBJ1-6; D is unresolved. V shed 11 bases and J shed 0 bases, with 11 bases lying between them. The CDR3 contains 14 residues. The germline V gene has CDR1 ENHRY and CDR2 SYGVKD. The CDR3 DNA sequence: TGTGCCGTTCAATCAGTCTCCTATAATTCACCCCTCCACTTT. Translating gives CAVQSVSYNSPLHF.

This clonotype was observed many times. The chain links TRBV7-8 to TRBJ2-3; 9 bases are shared with TRBD1. The CDR3 extends over 18 amino acids. Germline-derived CDR1 and CDR2 are SGHVS and FQNEAQ. Losses at the gene ends were 2 bases for V and 5 bases for J; bases not matched to a gene: 14. CDR3 nucleotide sequence: TGTGCCAGCAGCTTACCGAAACCGGGACAGGGTTCGGGAGATACGCAGTATTTT. It yields the protein CASSLPKPGQGSGDTQYF.

The chain combines TRBV3-1 with TRBJ2-3, with 9 bases identical to TRBD2. Germline CDR1 and CDR2: LGHDT and YNNKEL (reference sequence). The CDR3 covers 18 residues. V lost 4 bases to trimming and J lost 2 bases; unmatched junction nucleotides: 13. CDR3: CASSPRLLTSGHTDTQYF. The CDR3 DNA reads TGTGCCAGCAGCCCCAGGCTGTTGACTAGCGGACACACAGATACGCAGTATTTT.

This clonotype was counted many times. The chain carries TRBV20-1 and TRBJ1-2; TRBD1 agrees at 8 bases. The junction had 12 bases not matched to a gene; V was cut back by 5 bases and J by 4 bases. The CDR3 is 15 amino acids. Looked up from germline, CDR1 is DFQATT and CDR2 is SNEGSKA (reference sequence). For the CDR3, the DNA is TGCAGTGCTGGGGGACAGGTCTCCCGTGGCTATGGCTACACCTTC. As protein: CSAGGQVSRGYGYTF.

This clonotype was detected ten times or more. This chain joins TRBV7-2 and TRBJ1-2; D ambiguous. The CDR3 contains 17 residues. Germline CDR1 and CDR2: SGHTA and FQGNSA. The V and J ends lost 0 bases and 8 bases respectively, with 22 bases between them. CDR3 nucleotides: TGTGCCAGCAGCTTAGCCGTTATGAGTTCAGTAGGTCTCGGCTACACCTTC. Translating it yields CASSLAVMSSVGLGYTF.

At least ten counts were recorded for this clonotype. This chain uses TRBV6-6 with TRBJ2-5; D is perhaps TRBD2 (5 bases). Per germline, CDR1 MNHNY and CDR2 SVGAGI (reference sequence). This CDR3 region has 12 residues. V gave up 2 bases and J gave up 4 bases, with 5 bases separating them. As DNA, the CDR3 is TGTGCCAGCAGTTACGCGGGAGAGACCCAGTACTTC. It codes for CASSYAGETQYF.

This clonotype was recorded many times. J is TRBJ2-1 and V is TRBV5-1; 8 bases align to TRBD2. CDR3 size: 16 residues. CDR1 and CDR2 (germline): SGHRS, YFSETQ. The V gene end was trimmed by 1 base and the J gene end by 10 bases; junction bases not matched to a gene: 13. Here the CDR3 DNA reads TGCGCCAGCAGCTTGCCATTAGGGACTAGTTTTGAGGAGCAGTTCTTC. Encoded protein: CASSLPLGTSFEEQFF.

This clonotype was recorded many times. The rearrangement uses TRBV5-1 and TRBJ2-2; no reliable D call. CDR1 SGHRS and CDR2 YFSETQ come from the germline V gene. The ends were cut back, 3 bases at V and 4 bases at J, with 10 bases in the middle. CDR3 length equals 14 residues. CDR3 loop: CASSSRLVTGELFF. The DNA for the CDR3 is TGCGCCAGCAGCTCCAGGCTCGTCACCGGGGAGCTGTTTTTT.

This clonotype appeared many times. The CDR3 loop is CASSLRPPLAGGATGELFF. The CDR3 coding sequence is TGTGCCAGCAGTTTACGGCCCCCACTAGCGGGAGGGGCCACCGGGGAGCTGTTTTTT. The rearrangement links TRBV28 to TRBJ2-2; 13 bases agree with TRBD2. Germline V CDR1 and CDR2: MDHEN, SYDVKM. The CDR3 is made up of 19 amino acids. V gave up 2 bases and J gave up 4 bases; unmatched junction bases: 10.

The sample holds many counts of this clonotype. The chain uses TRBV12-3 or TRBV12-4 and TRBJ2-3; 11 bases are shared with TRBD2. This CDR3 has 14 residues. The V segment lost 5 bases and the J segment 10 bases; nucleotides outside the gene matches: 8. CDR3 region: CASSQGLAVPSQYF. The CDR3 bases are TGTGCCAGCAGTCAGGGACTAGCGGTGCCGTCGCAGTATTTT.

This clonotype was counted many times. This rearrangement joins TRBV20-1 to TRBJ2-1, with TRBD2 matching over 7 bases. The CDR3 runs 16 residues. Looked up from germline, CDR1 is DFQATT and CDR2 is SNEGSKA (reference sequence). V shed 5 bases, J shed 7 bases, and the junction held 17 bases outside the gene matches. CDR3: CSAGRPLADQTNEQFF. CDR3 DNA sequence: TGCAGTGCTGGAAGACCCCTAGCGGACCAGACTAATGAGCAGTTCTTC.

This clonotype has a count of ten or more. The chain employs TRBV25-1 and TRBJ2-5; D perhaps matches TRBD2 (6 bases). V lost 2 bases to trimming and J lost 2 bases, with 9 bases between them. This CDR3 is 14 amino acids long. Germline CDR1 reads MGHDK; CDR2 reads SYGVNS. The CDR3 sequence: CASSEVAVQETQYF. The CDR3 DNA is TGTGCCAGCAGTGAAGTAGCGGTACAAGAGACCCAGTACTTC.

This clonotype has ten or more counts. V gene TRBV25-1 combines with J gene TRBJ2-5; weak D call: TRBD2 (6 bases). In germline, CDR1 is MGHDK, CDR2 SYGVNS. V was cut by 1 base and J by 3 bases, with 9 bases left in between. This CDR3 has 14 residues. The CDR3 sequence: CASSELGGEETQYF. The DNA for the CDR3 is TGTGCCAGCAGTGAATTAGGAGGGGAAGAGACCCAGTACTTC. The entire variable domain, with the rest obtained from reference TRBV25-1 and TRBJ2-5, is as follows: EADIYQTPRYLVIGTGKKITLECSQTMGHDKMYWYQQDPGMELHLIHYSYGVNSTEKGDLSSESTVSRIRTEHFPLTLESARPSHTSQYLCASSELGGEETQYFGPGTRLLVL.

This clonotype is labeled as medium-sized (0.01 to 0.1%). The chain carries TRBV20-1 and TRBJ2-4; 9 nucleotides line up with TRBD1. Germline-derived CDR1 and CDR2 are DFQATT and SNEGSKA (reference sequence). The CDR3 runs to 16 residues. The V gene end was trimmed by 0 bases and the J gene end by 1 base; junction bases not matched to a gene: 4. In DNA, the CDR3 is TGCAGTGCTAGAGACGGGACAGGGAAGGCCAAAAACATTCAGTACTTC. Protein product: CSARDGTGKAKNIQYF.

This clonotype was found many times. The chain carries TRBV5-1 and TRBJ1-1; no clear D gene. V lost 5 bases, J lost 4 bases, and 9 bases lay in between. The CDR3 has 12 residues. Germline CDR1 reads SGHRS; CDR2 reads YFSETQ. In nucleotides, the CDR3 is TGCGCCAGCAGAGGTACGCTCACTGAAGCTTTCTTT. This gives the protein CASRGTLTEAFF.

In this sample, this clonotype turned up many times. The genes are TRBV20-1 and TRBJ2-3, with D possibly being TRBD2 (5 bases). Trimming pared 4 bases from V and 0 bases from J, leaving 11 bases between. This CDR3 has 14 residues. Germline V gene sequence: CDR1 DFQATT, CDR2 SNEGSKA (reference sequence). The chain's CDR3 is CSAIGLSSTDTQYF. The DNA for the CDR3 is TGCAGTGCTATAGGACTCTCTAGCACAGATACGCAGTATTTT.

The sample holds many counts of this clonotype. The chain is built from TRBV20-1 and TRBJ2-7, with 9 bases lining up with TRBD2. The germline V gene has CDR1 DFQATT and CDR2 SNEGSKA (reference sequence). CDR3 size: 16 residues. The V segment lost 6 bases and the J segment 2 bases; nucleotides outside the gene matches: 14. CDR3 nucleotides: TGCAGTGCCCGGGGGGGCGCTAGCGGGGACACCTACGAGCAGTACTTC. It specifies CSARGGASGDTYEQYF.

This clonotype occurred many times. The chain is built from TRBV20-1 and TRBJ1-2; D is perhaps TRBD1 (5 bases). There are 15 residues in the CDR3. Per the germline V gene, CDR1 is DFQATT and CDR2 is SNEGSKA (reference sequence). V gave up 0 bases and J gave up 6 bases, with 17 bases separating them. In DNA form, the CDR3 reads TGCAGTGCTAGAGATCCCCAGGGTGATTGGAATGGCTACACCTTC. This sequence encodes CSARDPQGDWNGYTF.

This clonotype was seen repeatedly, ten times or more. The rearrangement links TRBV28 to TRBJ2-7, with 7 positions matching TRBD2. J lost 6 bases, V lost 10 bases, and 18 bases had no gene match. The germline V gene has CDR1 MDHEN and CDR2 SYDVKM. The CDR3 has 15 amino acids. CDR3 DNA sequence: TGTGCCATCTTCGACGGGGCTAGCGGAGGAAGCGAGCAGTACTTC. Protein: CAIFDGASGGSEQYF. Together with reference TRBV28 and TRBJ2-7, the CDR3 gives the full variable domain: DVKVTQSSRYLVKRTGEKVFLECVQDMDHENMFWYRQDPGLGLRLIYFSYDVKMKEKGDIPEGYSVSREKKERFSLILESASTNQTSMYLCAIFDGASGGSEQYFGPGTRLTVT.

This clonotype came up many times. The chain uses TRBV20-1 and TRBJ2-1; unclear D gene. The CDR3 loop spans 11 amino acids. The ends were cut back, 3 bases at V and 6 bases at J, with 6 bases in the middle. CDR1 is DFQATT and CDR2 is SNEGSKA in the germline V gene (reference sequence). The DNA for the CDR3 is TGCAGTGCTAGGCGAGTCAATGAGCAGTTCTTC. Its protein is CSARRVNEQFF.